These 19 T cell receptor beta chains were sequenced from one sample in a study of shared clonotypes between healthy human individuals. Assay: immunoSEQ multiplex PCR; the TCRdb copy retains only in-frame clones and omits some. This table holds about 1.5 million clones, around 98% found once. The sequenced sample consisted of naive CD4+ T cells sorted from blood. The subset was: CD45RA+ positively selected. The source is a man aged 30 to 45 in good health.

As DNA, the CDR3 is TGTGCCAGCAGTCCGACCGGAGGGGGGCAGTATTTT. Translated, it gives CASSPTGGGQYF. The chain is built from TRBV28 and TRBJ2-3; D could derive from TRBD1 or TRBD2 (6 bases each). Looked up from germline, CDR1 is MDHEN and CDR2 is SYDVKM. The CDR3 consists of 12 residues. The V end lost 5 bases, the J end lost 11 bases, and 14 bases lay between the germline ends.

This chain uses TRBV11-3 with TRBJ2-7, with 7 bases identical to TRBD1. The germline gives CDR1 SGHNT, CDR2 YENEEA. With V trimmed by 0 bases and J by 6 bases, 2 bases remained unmatched. The CDR3 extends over 13 amino acids. The CDR3 spells CASSLDDRAEQYF. CDR3 coding DNA: TGTGCCAGCAGCTTAGATGACAGGGCCGAGCAGTACTTC.

In its sample, this clone was seen once. The chain joins TRBV5-1 to TRBJ1-2; TRBD1 agrees at 8 bases. Losses at the gene ends were 4 bases for V and 8 bases for J; bases not matched to a gene: 10. From germline, CDR1 is SGHRS and CDR2 YFSETQ. This CDR3 is built from 14 residues. CDR3 residues: CASSLGTGVQGYTF. For the CDR3, the DNA is TGCGCCAGCAGCCTCGGGACAGGCGTTCAGGGCTACACCTTC. Filled out from reference TRBV5-1 and TRBJ1-2, the complete variable domain reads KAGVTQTPRYLIKTRGQQVTLSCSPISGHRSVSWYQQTPGQGLQFLFEYFSETQRNKGNFPGRFSGRQFSNSRSEMNVSTLELGDSALYLCASSLGTGVQGYTFGSGTRLTVV.

The V and J genes are TRBV5-1 and TRBJ2-1, with D hard to call. The CDR3 length is 15 residues. CDR1 is SGHRS and CDR2 is YFSETQ in the germline V gene. With 0 bases removed from V and 3 bases from J, the gap between germline ends came to 10 bases. The CDR3 DNA follows: TGCGCCAGCAGCTTGGCGGTAGGTGACTACAATGAGCAGTTCTTC. It encodes CASSLAVGDYNEQFF. The full variable domain, rest sourced from reference TRBV5-1 and TRBJ2-1, is KAGVTQTPRYLIKTRGQQVTLSCSPISGHRSVSWYQQTPGQGLQFLFEYFSETQRNKGNFPGRFSGRQFSNSRSEMNVSTLELGDSALYLCASSLAVGDYNEQFFGPGTRLTVL.

The genes are TRBV5-1 and TRBJ2-7; 9 bases are a match to TRBD1. The V gene end was trimmed by 2 bases and the J gene end by 3 bases; junction bases not matched to a gene: 3. The CDR3 totals 14 residues. CDR1 and CDR2 from the germline V gene are SGHRS and YFSETQ. The CDR3 protein is CASSLQGANYEQYF. CDR3 nucleotides: TGCGCCAGCAGCTTACAGGGGGCGAACTACGAGCAGTACTTC.

V gene TRBV6-5 combines with J gene TRBJ1-2, with 7 bases matching TRBD1. Germline V gives CDR1 MNHEY, CDR2 SVGAGI. CDR3 size: 16 residues. The J segment lost 2 bases and the V segment lost 1 base, leaving 7 bases of the junction unmatched. The CDR3 DNA sequence: TGTGCCAGCAGTTACTTACATCTGGGACAGAACTATGGCTACACCTTC. Protein product: CASSYLHLGQNYGYTF.

The gene calls are TRBV11-2 and TRBJ1-2; D is undetermined. V was pared by 4 bases and J by 6 bases, with 18 bases between. CDR1 is SGHAT, CDR2 FQNNGV, per germline. The CDR3 loop spans 15 amino acids. The CDR3 DNA is TGTGCCAGCAGCTCGGTCCCCGTTCGCCTAAATGGCTACACCTTC. It specifies CASSSVPVRLNGYTF. The entire variable domain, with the rest obtained from reference TRBV11-2 and TRBJ1-2, is as follows: EAGVAQSPRYKIIEKRQSVAFWCNPISGHATLYWYQQILGQGPKLLIQFQNNGVVDDSQLPKDRFSAERLKGVDSTLKIQPAKLEDSAVYLCASSSVPVRLNGYTFGSGTRLTVV.

The genes are TRBV15 and TRBJ2-3; weak D call: TRBD1 (5 bases). Germline-derived CDR1 and CDR2 are LNHNV and YYDKDF (reference sequence). This CDR3 contains 16 residues. V lost 0 bases, J lost 1 base, and 11 bases lay in between. The CDR3 sequence is CATSRDFGAGTDTQYF. The CDR3 nucleotides read TGTGCCACCAGCAGAGATTTTGGGGCAGGCACAGATACGCAGTATTTT.

The chain couples TRBV7-8 to TRBJ1-2, with D perhaps TRBD1 (5 bases). CDR3 length: 13 residues. Germline V gives CDR1 SGHVS, CDR2 FQNEAQ. Trimming shortened V by 5 bases and J by 4 bases, and 11 bases separated the two germline ends. For the CDR3, the DNA is TGTGCCAGCAGCCTCGACAGAGCCTATGGCTACACCTTC. Its translation is CASSLDRAYGYTF.

The chain couples TRBV10-3 to TRBJ2-7; the match to TRBD1 covers 9 bases. This CDR3 spans 17 amino acids. Germline V gives CDR1 ENHRY, CDR2 SYGVKD. Trimming cost V 4 bases and J 0 bases; bases outside gene matches: 10. For the CDR3, the DNA is TGTGCCATCAGTGGGGTAAACAGGGGGCCCCTCTCCTACGAGCAGTACTTC. It is translated as CAISGVNRGPLSYEQYF.

This clone was recorded once. This chain joins TRBV15 and TRBJ2-7, with 9 positions matching TRBD1. The V segment lost 0 bases and the J segment 2 bases; nucleotides outside the gene matches: 14. Germline V gene data show CDR1 as LNHNV and CDR2 as YYDKDF (reference sequence). The CDR3 runs 19 residues. The CDR3 DNA is TGTGCCACCAGCAGAGATTCTCGGTCGGCACAGGGGGCTGCCTACGAGCAGTACTTC. This encodes CATSRDSRSAQGAAYEQYF.

The gene calls are TRBV28 and TRBJ2-7; D may be TRBD1 or TRBD2 (5 bases each). This CDR3 contains 10 residues. Germline CDR1 reads MDHEN; CDR2 reads SYDVKM. Trimming pared 8 bases from V and 3 bases from J, leaving 5 bases between. The CDR3 loop reads CASGGYEQYF. CDR3 bases: TGTGCCAGCGGGGGCTACGAGCAGTACTTC.

In regard to this clone: Germline is not matched at one junction end, which may reflect a read error. The J gene is TRBJ2-7, the V gene TRBV28, with 7 nucleotides matching TRBD1. Germline V lookup: CDR1 MDHEN, CDR2 SYDVKM. The CDR3 is 12 residues long. The CDR3 DNA follows: TGTGCCAGCAGTTTAAGGGGGAAGGGGACAGCCTTC. Encoded protein: CASSLRGKGTAF. Supplemented by reference TRBV28 and TRBJ2-7, the full variable domain reads DVKVTQSSRYLVKRTGEKVFLECVQDMDHENMFWYRQDPGLGLRLIYFSYDVKMKEKGDIPEGYSVSREKKERFSLILESASTNQTSMYLCASSLRGKGTAFGPGTRLTVT.

V usage is TRBV28 and J usage is TRBJ2-7; a weak D match, TRBD1 (6 bases). CDR1 is MDHEN, CDR2 SYDVKM, per germline. The CDR3 has 15 residues. The V gene lost 5 bases and the J gene lost 6 bases, with 20 bases spanning the gap. Here the CDR3 reads CASSIHRASSPEQYF. CDR3 nucleotide sequence: TGTGCCAGCAGTATCCACAGGGCCTCCTCTCCCGAGCAGTACTTC.

The V call is TRBV2, the J call TRBJ2-7, with 10 bases identical to TRBD2. Trimming cost V 6 bases and J 3 bases; bases outside gene matches: 5. CDR3 length: 14 amino acids. Germline V gene data show CDR1 as SNHLY and CDR2 as FYNNEI. CDR3: CASRKGLANYEQYF. The DNA of the CDR3 is TGTGCCAGCAGGAAGGGACTAGCGAACTACGAGCAGTACTTC.

The chain links TRBV15 to TRBJ1-1; D ambiguous. Between the trimmed V and J ends, which lost 1 base and 1 base, there was a span of 16 bases. The CDR3 covers 17 residues. Germline CDR1 LNHNV, CDR2 YYDKDF (reference sequence). Written as DNA, the CDR3 is TGTGCCACCAGCAGAGTCTCGGGCGCAGGCAGGAACACTGAAGCTTTCTTT. Encoded protein: CATSRVSGAGRNTEAFF.

This chain uses TRBV9 with TRBJ2-7; no reliable D call. The V and J ends lost 0 bases and 1 base respectively, with 8 bases between them. The CDR3 spans 14 residues. The germline CDR1 and CDR2 sequences are SGDLS and YYNGEE. DNA for the CDR3: TGTGCCAGCAGCGTAGGGTTTCTATCCTACGAGCAGTACTTC. Translation gives CASSVGFLSYEQYF.

The J gene is TRBJ1-4, the V gene TRBV5-1; D is uncertain. V gave up 1 base and J gave up 13 bases, with 14 bases separating them. The CDR3 has 13 residues. CDR1 and CDR2 (germline): SGHRS, YFSETQ. The CDR3 sequence is CASSLLGSGILFF. The CDR3 DNA sequence: TGCGCCAGCAGCTTGTTGGGGTCCGGGATACTGTTTTTT.

This clone was seen a single time. This chain uses TRBV5-5 with TRBJ2-3, with D possibly being TRBD2 (6 bases). Germline CDR1 is SGHKS and CDR2 is YYEKEE (reference sequence). V lost 4 bases, J lost 5 bases, and 11 bases lay in between. There are 13 residues in the CDR3. The CDR3, as DNA: TGTGCCAGCAGCCGCAGGGAGGTAGATACGCAGTATTTT. This encodes CASSRREVDTQYF.